These T cell receptor beta chains were read from a single sample in a study of cytotoxic CD8 clonotypes in ibrutinib-treated CLL. Sequenced by immunoSEQ multiplex PCR; TCRdb stores in-frame clones only, minus some. The top ten clones hold 16% of a sample with 35,000 or so clones, 70% to 80% of them seen once. This sample comprised PBMCs, obtained at disease progression, from a patient treated with ibrutinib. The receptor set was obtained from a human donor with chronic lymphocytic leukemia. The CDR3 runs from the conserved cysteine through the conserved F or W. D genes are given only for firm matches. For some rows the clone size is stated as once, few or many, or as a class when expanded; others skip it.

TRBV6-1	TRBJ1-2	TRBD1	NA	TGTGCCAGCAGTGCCCTTTCGAACGAGGGACAGGGCTATGGCTACACCTTC	CASSALSNEGQGYGYTF
TRBV5-1	TRBJ1-2	TRBD1	NA	TGCGCCAGCAGCTTGAGTCCTCAGACAGGGGACGGCTACACCTTC	CASSLSPQTGDGYTF
TRBV7-9	TRBJ1-6	NA	few	TGTGCCAGCAGCTTAATGACTCCGAAGGTTTCACCCCTCCACTTT	CASSLMTPKVSPLHF
TRBV5-1	TRBJ1-2	TRBD1	few	TGCGCCAGCAGCTTACCTGGACAGGCCTATGGCTACACCTTC	CASSLPGQAYGYTF
TRBV2	TRBJ1-1	NA	NA	TGTGCCAGCAGTGAAACAAGGGGTTACACTGAAGCTTTCTTT	CASSETRGYTEAFF
TRBV13	TRBJ2-5	TRBD1	NA	TGTGCCAGCAGACCGACCGGGACAGGGGGCTCGGAGACCCAGTACTTC	CASRPTGTGGSETQYF
TRBV6-6	TRBJ1-1	NA	NA	TGTGCCAGCAGTTACCCTCTAGGGAACACTGAAGCTTTCTTT	CASSYPLGNTEAFF
TRBV19	TRBJ1-1	NA	few	TGTGCCAGTAGTAGGGGGGACGCAATGAACACTGAAGCTTTCTTT	CASSRGDAMNTEAFF
TRBV19	TRBJ2-5	NA	NA	TGTGCCAGTAGTATGTTCGGCTCGGGGACCCAGTACTTC	CASSMFGSGTQYF
TRBV5-4	TRBJ2-7	TRBD2	NA	TGTGCCAGCAGCTCCAGAACTAGCGGGGGCTACGAGCAGTACTTC	CASSSRTSGGYEQYF
TRBV5-1	TRBJ1-1	NA	NA	TGCGCCAGCACTGACAGGCAACTCCCGAACACTGAAGCTTTCTTT	CASTDRQLPNTEAFF
TRBV2	TRBJ1-1	NA	NA	TGTGCCAGCTCCCACTACCCAGCCCCTGAAGCTTTCTTT	CASSHYPAPEAFF
TRBV4-2	TRBJ1-1	TRBD1	few	TGTGCCAGCAGCCAAGATAGGGCAGGGGGGTACACTGAAGCTTTCTTT	CASSQDRAGGYTEAFF
TRBV2	TRBJ1-1	NA	NA	TGTGCCAGCAGCAGGGGAGGGAACACTGAAGCTTTCTTT	CASSRGGNTEAFF
TRBV5-1	TRBJ2-7	TRBD2	NA	TGCGCCAGCAGCTCCGTAATAGGCGGGGGGGCCGCCGAGCAGTACTTC	CASSSVIGGGAAEQYF
TRBV2	TRBJ1-2	NA	NA	TGTGCCAGCAGTGTGGAGGTAGCTAACTATGGCTACACCTTC	CASSVEVANYGYTF
TRBV6-1	TRBJ1-2	TRBD1	NA	TGTGCCAGCAGGGAGACAGGGGGAGGCTATGGCTACACCTTC	CASRETGGGYGYTF
TRBV9	TRBJ2-3	NA	NA	TGTGCCAGCAGCTTCGGGATAACAGATACGCAGTATTTT	CASSFGITDTQYF